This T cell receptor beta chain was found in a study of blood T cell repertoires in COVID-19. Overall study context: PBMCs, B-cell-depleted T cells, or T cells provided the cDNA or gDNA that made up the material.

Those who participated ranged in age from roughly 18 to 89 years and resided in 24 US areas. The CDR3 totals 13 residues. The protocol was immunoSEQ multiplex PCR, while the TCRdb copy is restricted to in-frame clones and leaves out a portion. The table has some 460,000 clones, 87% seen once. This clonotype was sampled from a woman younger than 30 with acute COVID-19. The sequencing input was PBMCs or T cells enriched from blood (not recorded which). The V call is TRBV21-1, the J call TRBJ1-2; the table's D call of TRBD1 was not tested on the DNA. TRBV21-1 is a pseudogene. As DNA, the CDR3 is TGTGCCAGCAGCCTACCCGGGACAGCAGGCTACACCTTC. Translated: CASSLPGTAGYTF.